Following are 19 T cell receptor beta chains from one sample sequenced in a study of CD8 T cells in Susac syndrome. Random hexamers were used to reverse transcribe the RNA input (about 0.45 to 1 ug). TCRdb used MiXCR to reprocess the immunoSEQ multiplex PCR reads, holding one entry per CDR3 protein. Among some 77,000 distinct CDR3 sequences listed, 90% to 95% were seen once. Specimen: CD4+ T cells from PBMCs. Every receptor here comes from a human donor with Susac syndrome.

This chain uses TRBV19 with TRBJ2-7; 10 nucleotides match TRBD1. The trim removed 6 bases at V and 5 bases at J, leaving 7 bases unmatched. The length of the CDR3 is 14 residues. CDR1 LNHDA and CDR2 SQIVND come from the germline V gene (reference sequence). CDR3 residues: CASSPGQGFNEQYF. The CDR3 DNA reads TGTGCCAGTAGCCCGGGACAGGGGTTCAACGAGCAGTACTTC.

The gene calls are TRBV20-1 and TRBJ2-7; D not resolved. The germline V gene encodes CDR1 DFQATT and CDR2 SNEGSKA (reference sequence). CDR3 length: 11 residues. V lost 6 bases, J lost 0 bases, and 6 bases lay in between. The CDR3 region is CSALDSYEQYF. CDR3 DNA sequence: TGCAGTGCCCTTGACTCCTACGAGCAGTACTTC.

V gene TRBV3-1 combines with J gene TRBJ2-5; 10 nucleotides align to TRBD1. The V gene's germline CDR1 is LGHDT and CDR2 YNNKEL (reference sequence). V dropped 5 bases and J dropped 4; count of bases not matched to a gene: 7. The CDR3 is 15 amino acids. The CDR3, as DNA: TGTGCCAGCAGCGGCGACAGGGGGCGAGTAGAGACCCAGTACTTC. Amino acid sequence: CASSGDRGRVETQYF.

The chain combines TRBV7-8 with TRBJ2-1; D is ambiguous. Trimming stripped 2 bases from V and 0 bases from J, with 8 bases between. Germline assignment: CDR1 SGHVS and CDR2 FQNEAQ. This CDR3 has 15 residues. CDR3 DNA sequence: TGTGCCAGCAGCTTAAGCAGTGCCTCCTACAATGAGCAGTTCTTC. Encoded protein: CASSLSSASYNEQFF.

The chain has TRBV6-2 or TRBV6-3 and TRBJ2-5; 8 bases agree with TRBD1. The CDR3 sequence is 13 residues long. Germline V lookup: CDR1 MNHEY, CDR2 SVGEGT. The junction had 4 bases not matched to a gene; V was cut back by 5 bases and J by 5 bases. CDR3: CASSQGAWETQYF. CDR3 bases: TGTGCCAGCAGTCAGGGGGCTTGGGAGACCCAGTACTTC.

This clonotype was detected a few times. The V call is TRBV9, the J call TRBJ2-5; the match to TRBD1 covers 9 bases. CDR3 length equals 13 residues. Losses at the gene ends were 4 bases for V and 5 bases for J; bases not matched to a gene: 3. Germline CDR1 reads SGDLS; CDR2 reads YYNGEE. Here the CDR3 reads CASSKGQGETQYF. The CDR3, as DNA: TGTGCCAGCAGCAAAGGACAGGGGGAGACCCAGTACTTC.

This sequence joins TRBV19 and TRBJ1-4, with D tentatively TRBD1 (5 bases). The length of the CDR3 is 14 residues. With 6 bases removed from V and 7 bases from J, the gap between germline ends came to 15 bases. Per the germline V gene, CDR1 is LNHDA and CDR2 is SQIVND (reference sequence). The CDR3 loop is CASSSGTGGEKLFF. Here the CDR3 DNA reads TGTGCCAGTAGCAGCGGGACTGGGGGTGAAAAACTGTTTTTT.

The chain is built from TRBV28 and TRBJ1-1, with a possible D match to TRBD1 (5 bases). Germline V lookup: CDR1 MDHEN, CDR2 SYDVKM. V was clipped by 10 bases and J by 10 bases, with 28 bases between them. The CDR3 consists of 15 residues. CDR3 in DNA: TGTGCCACCAGATACACCGGCGGACAAGGTTTAGGAGCTTTCTTT. This codes for CATRYTGGQGLGAFF. Full variable domain (remainder filled in from reference TRBV28 and TRBJ1-1): DVKVTQSSRYLVKRTGEKVFLECVQDMDHENMFWYRQDPGLGLRLIYFSYDVKMKEKGDIPEGYSVSREKKERFSLILESASTNQTSMYLCATRYTGGQGLGAFFGQGTRLTVV.

This chain links TRBV14 with TRBJ2-1; 8 bases align to TRBD1. Germline trimming cut 4 bases from V and 9 bases from J; bases unmatched to any gene: 11. Germline loops: CDR1 SGHDN, CDR2 FVKESK. This CDR3 is built from 15 residues. The CDR3 bases are TGTGCCAGCAGCCCAAGGACAGGGTTAAGGGGTGAGCAGTTCTTC. Translated: CASSPRTGLRGEQFF.

This chain uses TRBV30 with TRBJ1-1, with 12 positions matching TRBD1. The ends lost 2 bases at V and 1 base at J; junction bases unmatched: 14. From germline, CDR1 is GTSNPN and CDR2 SVGIG (reference sequence). This CDR3 has 19 amino acids. CDR3 protein: CAWSLGTGGAGVPNTEAFF. DNA for the CDR3: TGTGCCTGGAGTCTGGGGACAGGGGGCGCCGGGGTCCCGAACACTGAAGCTTTCTTT.

CDR3 loop: CASSLHPTDNYGYTF. Written as DNA, the CDR3 is TGTGCCAGCAGCTTACACCCGACAGACAACTATGGCTACACCTTC. The chain couples TRBV7-2 to TRBJ1-2, with D possibly being TRBD1 (5 bases). Germline CDR1 and CDR2: SGHTA and FQGNSA. V was trimmed by 2 bases and J by 2 bases, leaving 12 bases between them. This CDR3 is built from 15 residues.

V is TRBV4-1 and J is TRBJ1-3; D is unclear. CDR1 and CDR2 (germline): MGHRA, YSYEKL. Trimming shortened V by 1 base and J by 0 bases, and 4 bases separated the two germline ends. The CDR3 spans 14 residues. The CDR3 DNA sequence: TGCGCCAGCAGCCAAGCCCCCTCTGGAAACACCATATATTTT. Its translation: CASSQAPSGNTIYF.

The rearrangement joins TRBV7-9 to TRBJ2-5; D perhaps matches TRBD1 (6 bases). This CDR3 spans 15 amino acids. Germline CDR1 is SEHNR and CDR2 is FQNEAQ (reference sequence). V was clipped by 6 bases and J by 7 bases, with 21 bases between them. The CDR3 region has the DNA TGTGCCAGCAGTTCCAGGGGACCTTTGGACGGGACCCAGTACTTC. Protein: CASSSRGPLDGTQYF.

The chain has TRBV5-4 and TRBJ2-3, with D perhaps given as TRBD1 or TRBD2 (5 bases each). The CDR3 length is 13 residues. V gave up 3 bases and J gave up 4 bases, with 9 bases separating them. Germline CDR1 is SGHNT and CDR2 is YYREEE (reference sequence). In DNA form, the CDR3 reads TGTGCCAGCAGCTATGGGGGACCAGATACGCAGTATTTT. This sequence encodes CASSYGGPDTQYF.

This chain links TRBV5-1 with TRBJ2-7; the D call may be TRBD1 or TRBD2 (5 bases each). This CDR3 has 14 residues. The V end was cut by 0 bases, the J end by 3 bases, with 10 bases between. Per the germline V gene, CDR1 is SGHRS and CDR2 is YFSETQ. CDR3 DNA sequence: TGCGCCAGCAGCTTGGGAGGGGACGGCTACGAGCAGTACTTC. It codes for CASSLGGDGYEQYF.

This chain links TRBV4-3 with TRBJ1-2, with D hard to call. CDR3 length: 13 amino acids. Germline CDR1 and CDR2: LGHNA and YSLEER. V shed 4 bases and J shed 4 bases, with 10 bases lying between them. CDR3 DNA sequence: TGCGCCAGCAGCCCGTCTGTGGCCTATGGCTACACCTTC. Its protein product is CASSPSVAYGYTF.

The CDR3 sequence is CASSYSRGRTYNEQFF. The CDR3 nucleotides are TGTGCCAGCAGTTACTCCAGGGGTAGGACCTACAATGAGCAGTTCTTC. This chain links TRBV6-2 or TRBV6-3 with TRBJ2-1, with TRBD1 as a possible D gene (6 bases). This CDR3 has 16 amino acids. Germline assignment: CDR1 MNHEY and CDR2 SVGEGT. V shed 0 bases and J shed 2 bases, with 11 bases lying between them.

This chain joins TRBV3-1 and TRBJ2-7; the match to TRBD1 covers 10 bases. The V and J ends lost 1 base and 3 bases, in that order; junction bases with no gene match: 0. From germline, CDR1 is LGHDT and CDR2 YNNKEL (reference sequence). The CDR3 has 14 residues. The CDR3 coding sequence is TGTGCCAGCAGCCAAGGGACAGGGGGCTACGAGCAGTACTTC. Its protein product is CASSQGTGGYEQYF.

Written as DNA, the CDR3 is TGTGCCAGCAGCGCACAGTGGACAGCTGGACCCACAGATACGCAGTATTTT. Encoded protein: CASSAQWTAGPTDTQYF. This chain connects TRBV9 to TRBJ2-3; tentative D call: TRBD1 (6 bases). Looked up from germline, CDR1 is SGDLS and CDR2 is YYNGEE. The CDR3 totals 17 residues. Trimming pared 3 bases from V and 2 bases from J, leaving 19 bases between. Looking up the rest from reference TRBV9 and TRBJ2-3 gives the full variable domain: DSGVTQTPKHLITATGQRVTLRCSPRSGDLSVYWYQQSLDQGLQFLIQYYNGEERAKGNILERFSAQQFPDLHSELNLSSLELGDSALYFCASSAQWTAGPTDTQYFGPGTRLTVL.